Listed below are T cell receptor beta chains from one sample, sequenced in a study of lymphopenia after photon versus proton radiotherapy. Profiled with immunoSEQ multiplex PCR; TCRdb holds only in-frame clones, not every one. This table has approximately 70,000 clones, 75% to 90% appearing once. This specimen was peripheral blood, taken from a patient treated with proton-based radiotherapy. The receptors shown here come from an elderly man with esophageal cancer. Both conserved end residues are part of each CDR3.

TRBJ1-1 TRBV5-8 CASSLGGQAHTEAFF
TRBJ1-1 TRBV7-6 CASSLTYREVAFF
TRBJ1-5 TRBV5-1 CASSREGGQPQHF
TRBJ1-1 TRBV6-4 CASSDSEGEMGNTEAFF
TRBJ1-5 TRBV18 CASSPRGSDQPQHF
TRBJ1-5 TRBV7-8 CASSPGRGVNQPQHF
TRBJ1-6 TRBV19 CASSEGGRGNSPLHF
TRBJ1-2 TRBV19 CASSASRDSINYGYTF
TRBJ2-2 TRBV9 CASSVGDGANTGELFF
TRBJ2-1 TRBV27 CASSFPAGVQFF
TRBJ2-7 TRBV7-9 CASGRDRAYEQYF
TRBJ1-6 TRBV4-2 CASSQNTGPTLGFVSPLHF
TRBJ1-4 TRBV19 CASSTRGGEEKLFF
TRBJ1-4 TRBV5-1 CASRLATNEKLFF
TRBJ2-3 TRBV11-2 CASSFLPKSTDTQYF
TRBJ2-3 TRBV7-6 CASSLRRRGRGTDTQYF
TRBJ2-2 TRBV13 CASSRLSPRELFF
TRBJ1-2 TRBV7-2 CASSPTGNYGYTF
TRBJ1-1 TRBV9 CASGLGTSSFDTEAFF
TRBJ1-5 TRBV30 CAWDAGADQPQHF
TRBJ1-2 TRBV11-2 CASSLDRQGYNYGYTF
TRBJ1-1 TRBV6-5 CASRPKRRLNTEAFF
TRBJ1-2 TRBV14 CASSLSWNYGYTF
TRBJ2-1 TRBV28 CASGLGTAYNEQFF
TRBJ2-5 TRBV5-4 CASSLVGQGAYQETQYF
TRBJ1-3 TRBV9 CASSVDRPMAGNTIYF
TRBJ2-7 TRBV5-1 CASSLDFPSSYEQYF
TRBJ1-5 TRBV19 CASSIDRGLGQPQHF
TRBJ2-7 TRBV18 CASSPLNYEQYF
TRBJ1-5 TRBV18 CASSRHTGTDQPQHF
TRBJ2-5 TRBV5-6 CASSWSGRGAQETQYF
TRBJ2-7 TRBV7-2 CASSLVASYEQYF
TRBJ1-1 TRBV6-5 CASRSRRGRSEAFF
TRBJ1-2 TRBV19 CASSIGRVEGYTF
TRBJ2-1 TRBV6-1 CASSEGGLGFNEQFF
TRBJ2-1 TRBV10-1 CASSESNGNRVFF
TRBJ1-5 TRBV21-1 CASSKAHKGGPQHF